The rows below give T cell receptor beta chains drawn from one sample of a study of shared clonotypes between healthy human individuals. The method was immunoSEQ multiplex PCR; TCRdb's version includes in-frame clones alone and lacks a portion of them. Here the sample spans some 1.4 million clones, more than 95% being singletons. The sequenced material came from naive CD4+ T cells sorted from blood. Source of these receptors: a man between 25 and 39 years old in good health. CDR3s include the opening cysteine and the closing phenylalanine or tryptophan. D genes are given only for firm matches. For some rows the clone size is stated as once, few or many, or as a class when expanded; others skip it.

NA	NA	TRBV5-4	TRBJ1-1	TGTGCCAGCAGCTTGGGAGGCCGGGTAGGCACTGAAGCTTTCTTT	CASSLGGRVGTEAFF
NA	NA	TRBV19	TRBJ2-7	TGTGCCAGTAGTAGAAGTCCAGGCTCCTACGAGCAGTACTTC	CASSRSPGSYEQYF
NA	TRBD1	TRBV29-1	TRBJ2-4	TGCAGCGTTGAAACGCCCCGGGACAGGGACAACATTCAGTACTTC	CSVETPRDRDNIQYF
NA	TRBD2	TRBV9	TRBJ2-7	TGTGCCAGCAGCGTAGGCCTAGCGGGTTCCTACGAGCAGTACTTC	CASSVGLAGSYEQYF
NA	TRBD2	TRBV28	TRBJ2-4	TGTGCCAGCAGCATCTTAGCAAGCGGGGCTAAAAACATTCAGTACTTC	CASSILASGAKNIQYF
NA	NA	TRBV5-6	TRBJ2-3	TGTGCCAGCAGCTTGTTGGGGGTCAATTCAGATACGCAGTATTTT	CASSLLGVNSDTQYF
few	NA	TRBV10-1	TRBJ1-1	TGCGCCAGCAGCCCTCGGACGAACACTGAAGCTTTCTTT	CASSPRTNTEAFF
NA	NA	TRBV7-9	TRBJ2-1	TGTGCCAGCAGCCCACTCATCTACAATGAGCAGTTCTTC	CASSPLIYNEQFF
NA	TRBD2	TRBV7-7	TRBJ2-7	TGTGCTAGCAGCTTAGAAGGGACTAGCGGGAGTGTGGCCGAGCAGTACTTC	CASSLEGTSGSVAEQYF
NA	NA	TRBV4-3	TRBJ2-1	TGCGCCAGCAGCCATTATGAGACGCGCAATGAGCAGTTCTTC	CASSHYETRNEQFF
NA	TRBD2	TRBV7-4	TRBJ2-2	TGTGCCAGCAGCTTAATCCTAGCGGGAGCCGGGGAGCTGTTTTTT	CASSLILAGAGELFF
NA	NA	TRBV30	TRBJ1-5	TGTGCCTGGAGTGGGTCAGGGAGTCAGCCCCAGCATTTT	CAWSGSGSQPQHF
NA	TRBD1	TRBV18	TRBJ2-1	TGTGCCAGCTCACCGGGACAGAGAAACAATGAGCAGTTCTTC	CASSPGQRNNEQFF
NA	TRBD2	TRBV7-3	TRBJ2-7	TGTGCCAGCAGCTTAGCCAGCGGGAACGAGCAGTACTTC	CASSLASGNEQYF
NA	NA	TRBV19	TRBJ1-1	TGTGCCAGCTTTCAACAGGGAAAAAACACTGAAGCTTTCTTT	CASFQQGKNTEAFF
NA	NA	TRBV7-2	TRBJ1-5	TGTGCCAGCAGCTTAGATAGGGGCCATCAGCCCCAGCATTTT	CASSLDRGHQPQHF
NA	TRBD1	TRBV14	TRBJ2-7	TGTGCCAGCAGCCAAACAGGGGCTTTCTTCTACGAGCAGTACTTC	CASSQTGAFFYEQYF
NA	NA	TRBV5-4	TRBJ2-1	TGTGCCAGCGGTACTAGTAAGGGCGGCAATGAGCAGTTCTTC	CASGTSKGGNEQFF
NA	NA	TRBV9	TRBJ1-6	TGTGCCAGCAGCGGGTTGGACCTGAGCTCCTATAATTCACCCCTCCACTTT	CASSGLDLSSYNSPLHF
once	TRBD2	TRBV5-1	TRBJ2-1	TGCGCCAGCAGCTTCGTTAGCGGGAGCTTCAACAATGAGCAGTTCTTC	CASSFVSGSFNNEQFF
NA	TRBD2	TRBV6-6	TRBJ2-7	TGTGCCAGCAGCCCACGCGGGAGGTCCTCCTACGAGCAGTACTTC	CASSPRGRSSYEQYF
NA	NA	TRBV30	TRBJ1-2	TGTGCCCGGAGGGGGGGCAGGGACTTCTTCTATGGCTACACCTTC	CARRGGRDFFYGYTF
NA	NA	TRBV5-6	TRBJ2-7	TGTGCCAGCAGCTTGCCCTTGAACTACGAGCAGTACTTC	CASSLPLNYEQYF
NA	TRBD2	TRBV2	TRBJ2-7	TGTGCCAGCAGGAAGGGGCTAGCGGGCGGGGCAAATCACTACGAGCAGTACTTC	CASRKGLAGGANHYEQYF
NA	NA	TRBV18	TRBJ2-4	TGTGCCAGCTCACCTTCCCGATCTGGGGCAGCCAAAAACATTCAGTACTTC	CASSPSRSGAAKNIQYF
NA	TRBD1	TRBV28	TRBJ1-5	TGTGCCCGACTACTACAGGGGATCGGGCAGCCCCAGCATTTT	CARLLQGIGQPQHF
NA	TRBD1	TRBV27	TRBJ2-5	TGTGCCAGTCACAGGGGGCGCGGAGAGACCCAGTACTTC	CASHRGRGETQYF
NA	NA	TRBV28	TRBJ2-7	TGTGCCGCATCTCCCCTCGGGCCTCTCGAGCAGTACTTC	CAASPLGPLEQYF
NA	NA	TRBV7-2	TRBJ2-3	TGTGCCAGCAGCTTATTCGGCACAGATACGCAGTATTTT	CASSLFGTDTQYF
once	TRBD2	TRBV5-1	TRBJ2-1	TGCGCCAGCAGCTTGCTTGCGGGAGGGTTAGGCAATGAGCAGTTCTTC	CASSLLAGGLGNEQFF
NA	NA	TRBV28	TRBJ1-1	TGTGCCGGCGGCTCCCCGGGGGGCGCGGGGACTGAAGCTTTCTTT	CAGGSPGGAGTEAFF
NA	NA	TRBV5-1	TRBJ2-1	TGCGCCAGCAGCTTCGGTTTTAGCAACAATGAGCAGTTCTTC	CASSFGFSNNEQFF
once	NA	TRBV18	TRBJ2-2	TGTGCCAGCTCACCACCTTCAAGCGGGGAGCTGTTTTTT	CASSPPSSGELFF
NA	NA	TRBV11-2	TRBJ2-7	TGTGCCAGCAGCCGAGGGGGAGGCGAGCAGTACTTC	CASSRGGGEQYF
NA	NA	TRBV18	TRBJ2-7	TGTGCCAGCTCACCACTTGAGACCTACGAGCAGTACTTC	CASSPLETYEQYF
NA	NA	TRBV7-2	TRBJ2-3	TGTGCCAGCAGCTTACCCCGGGACGGGACTAGCACAGATACGCAGTATTTT	CASSLPRDGTSTDTQYF
NA	NA	TRBV18	TRBJ2-1	TGTGCCAGCTCACCCCAACTAGCTTTGTCCTACAATGAGCAGTTCTTC	CASSPQLALSYNEQFF
NA	NA	TRBV11-3	TRBJ1-5	TGTGCCAGCAGCCTTGGTTGTAATAGCAATCAGCCCCAGCATTTT	CASSLGCNSNQPQHF
NA	TRBD2	TRBV10-1	TRBJ2-3	TGCGCCAGCAGTGAGTTGCCCACCGGGACTAGCGGACCCACAGATACGCAGTATTTT	CASSELPTGTSGPTDTQYF
NA	NA	TRBV6-5	TRBJ2-7	TGTGCCAGCAGTTACTCGTCAGGTTCTCACGAGCAGTACTTC	CASSYSSGSHEQYF
NA	NA	TRBV7-9	TRBJ2-7	TGTGCCAGCAGCAGGCAATTCCACGAGCAGTACTTC	CASSRQFHEQYF
NA	TRBD2	TRBV23-1	TRBJ2-7	TGCGCCAGCAAACGGGGGACTAGCGGGAGTTCCGAGCAGTACTTC	CASKRGTSGSSEQYF